Following are 20 T cell receptor beta chains from one sample sequenced in a study of T cell responses to AZD1222 COVID-19 vaccine (dated by TCRdb to 2020 to 2022). This specimen's time point label, interpreted: about 28 days (+/-7) after the second vaccine dose. Library preparation was by the immunoSEQ multiplex PCR assay. TCRdb took over this immuneACCESS table, retaining in-frame rearrangements with V and J assigned. Such tables are incomplete; in checked studies, under half of the missing clones stem from an unresolved V gene, and the remainder is unexplained. The sample table holds approximately 270,000 clones, of which 94% were seen once. The leading ten clones occupy roughly 0.6% of the sample. The sample in question was peripheral blood, obtained 28 days after the second AZD1222 dose. These receptors were obtained from an adult who received the AZD1222 COVID-19 vaccine.

The chain joins TRBV4-2 to TRBJ2-7; unclear D gene. Germline values: CDR1 LGHNA, CDR2 YNFKEQ. This CDR3 region has 11 residues. V shed 8 bases and J shed 5 bases, with 10 bases lying between them. CDR3 coding DNA: TGTGCCAGCTCGAAGGGCGACGAGCAGTACTTC. The encoded protein is CASSKGDEQYF.

V usage is TRBV7-9 and J usage is TRBJ1-1; 7 bases fit TRBD1. The CDR3 is made up of 14 amino acids. Germline loops: CDR1 SEHNR, CDR2 FQNEAQ (reference sequence). V dropped 1 base and J dropped 9; count of bases not matched to a gene: 8. The CDR3 DNA sequence: TGTGCCAGCAGCTTAGACCGGGACAGCCATAAAGCTTTCTTT. It yields the protein CASSLDRDSHKAFF.

The V and J genes are TRBV6-6 and TRBJ1-1; TRBD1 matches 8 bases. This CDR3 spans 12 amino acids. The V and J ends lost 6 bases and 8 bases, in that order; junction bases with no gene match: 5. Per the germline V gene, CDR1 is MNHNY and CDR2 is SVGAGI (reference sequence). The CDR3 loop is CASSRQGPEAFF. The CDR3 DNA sequence: TGTGCCAGCAGCCGACAGGGGCCGGAAGCTTTCTTT.

The chain uses TRBV27 and TRBJ2-7; D possibly uses TRBD1 or TRBD2 (5 bases each). Germline values: CDR1 MNHEY, CDR2 SMNVEV (reference sequence). This CDR3 is 17 amino acids long. The germline V and J ends were trimmed by 4 bases and 3 bases, with 22 bases remaining between them. DNA for the CDR3: TGTGCCAGCAGTTCTAGGGACCCGCGGACCTCCCTCTACGAGCAGTACTTC. Amino acid sequence: CASSSRDPRTSLYEQYF.

The rearrangement links TRBV7-9 to TRBJ1-1; 8 positions match TRBD1. Germline CDR1 is SEHNR and CDR2 is FQNEAQ (reference sequence). This CDR3 is 16 amino acids long. Trimming at V came to 5 bases and at J to 0 bases, leaving 8 bases not matched to a gene. DNA of the CDR3: TGTGCCAGCAGCATGGGACAGGCTCTCATGAACACTGAAGCTTTCTTT. It yields the protein CASSMGQALMNTEAFF. The whole variable domain, remainder taken from reference TRBV7-9 and TRBJ1-1, is DTGVSQNPRHKITKRGQNVTFRCDPISEHNRLYWYRQTLGQGPEFLTYFQNEAQLEKSRLLSDRFSAERPKGSFSTLEIQRTEQGDSAMYLCASSMGQALMNTEAFFGQGTRLTVV.

V usage is TRBV19 and J usage is TRBJ2-1; 10 bases fit TRBD2. This CDR3 region has 12 residues. Germline V gene data show CDR1 as LNHDA and CDR2 as SQIVND (reference sequence). V was clipped by 7 bases and J by 9 bases; unmatched bases: 3. CDR3 coding DNA: TGTGCCAGTAAGGTAGCGGGGGGTGAGCAGTTCTTC. Its protein product is CASKVAGGEQFF.

This sequence joins TRBV19 and TRBJ2-1; no firm D call. The CDR3 is 14 residues long. Trimming stripped 2 bases from V and 0 bases from J, with 5 bases between. Germline-derived CDR1 and CDR2 are LNHDA and SQIVND (reference sequence). The CDR3 DNA sequence: TGTGCCAGTAGTATATCGAGCTCCTACAATGAGCAGTTCTTC. Translation: CASSISSSYNEQFF.

A remark on this clone: Germline and junction disagree at one end, which may indicate a read error. The genes are TRBV28 and TRBJ2-7, with 7 positions matching TRBD1. CDR1 and CDR2 (germline): MDHEN, SYDVKM. The CDR3 extends over 14 amino acids. CDR3 protein: CASSYGQASLDLNF. CDR3 DNA: TGTGCCAGCAGTTATGGACAGGCCTCCCTCGATCTGAACTTC.

The rearrangement uses TRBV5-6 and TRBJ1-1; possible D gene TRBD1, 5 bases. The CDR3 has 15 amino acids. The germline V gene encodes CDR1 SGHDT and CDR2 YYEEEE. V was clipped by 6 bases and J by 7 bases, with 22 bases between them. The CDR3 bases are TGTGCCAGCACATCCCACCCAGGGATGGAGTATGAAGCTTTCTTT. It codes for CASTSHPGMEYEAFF.

The chain couples TRBV27 to TRBJ1-2; D perhaps matches TRBD1 (6 bases). The V and J ends lost 10 bases and 7 bases respectively, with 22 bases between them. CDR1 is MNHEY and CDR2 is SMNVEV in the germline V gene (reference sequence). The CDR3 runs 14 residues. DNA of the CDR3: TGTGCCACGGGGGGGGGCAGGCGGTTTTCTGGCTACACCTTC. This translates into CATGGGRRFSGYTF.

This chain links TRBV4-1 with TRBJ2-4; no clear D gene. CDR1 and CDR2 (germline): MGHRA, YSYEKL. The CDR3 consists of 14 residues. V was clipped by 0 bases and J by 3 bases, with 6 bases between them. The CDR3 coding sequence is TGCGCCAGCAGCCAAGAGGCGAACAAAAACATTCAGTACTTC. Encoded protein: CASSQEANKNIQYF.

The chain links TRBV15 to TRBJ2-7; TRBD1 agrees at 9 bases. This CDR3 contains 13 residues. Germline-derived CDR1 and CDR2 are LNHNV and YYDKDF (reference sequence). V shed 5 bases and J 5 bases; nucleotides not matched to a gene: 4. CDR3 in DNA: TGTGCCACCAGCGTACGGACAGGGGACGAGCAGTACTTC. It is translated as CATSVRTGDEQYF. Combining the CDR3 with reference TRBV15 and TRBJ2-7 gives the whole variable domain DAMVIQNPRYQVTQFGKPVTLSCSQTLNHNVMYWYQQKSSQAPKLLFHYYDKDFNNEADTPDNFQSRRPNTSFCFLDIRSPGLGDTAMYLCATSVRTGDEQYFGPGTRLTVT.

In DNA form, the CDR3 reads TGTGCCAGCAGCTTAAGTGTGACCGCCGAGCAGTACTTC. This gives the protein CASSLSVTAEQYF. V usage is TRBV7-9 and J usage is TRBJ2-7; no reliable D call. V lost 2 bases and J 6 bases, leaving 11 bases between the germline ends. The CDR3 contains 13 residues. Germline V gene lookup returns CDR1 SEHNR and CDR2 FQNEAQ (reference sequence).

This chain links TRBV13 with TRBJ1-5; TRBD1 aligns across 12 bases. The length of the CDR3 is 14 residues. Looked up from germline, CDR1 is PRHDT and CDR2 is FYEKMQ (reference sequence). After removal of 6 bases from V and 8 bases from J, the junction contained 5 bases not matched to a gene. The CDR3 sequence: CASSRDRGLEPQHF. The CDR3 nucleotides are TGTGCCAGCAGTCGGGACAGGGGGCTTGAGCCCCAGCATTTT.

The chain carries TRBV20-1 and TRBJ1-2; 7 bases fit TRBD1. This CDR3 comprises 14 residues. Germline V lookup: CDR1 DFQATT, CDR2 SNEGSKA (reference sequence). V shed 3 bases and J 7 bases; nucleotides not matched to a gene: 11. The CDR3 coding sequence is TGCAGTGCTAGTGACCCGGGACAGCACGCTGGCTACACCTTC. Translating gives CSASDPGQHAGYTF.

The chain combines TRBV20-1 with TRBJ1-5; weak D call: TRBD1 (6 bases). Trimming stripped 3 bases from V and 4 bases from J, with 10 bases between. The CDR3 has 13 residues. Per the germline V gene, CDR1 is DFQATT and CDR2 is SNEGSKA (reference sequence). CDR3 amino acids: CSASGTLNQPQHF. Here the CDR3 DNA reads TGCAGTGCTAGTGGGACACTGAATCAGCCCCAGCATTTT.

The chain is built from TRBV20-1 and TRBJ1-1; TRBD1 is a possible D gene (6 bases). CDR1 is DFQATT and CDR2 is SNEGSKA in the germline V gene (reference sequence). The length of the CDR3 is 14 residues. Trimming took 3 bases from V and 1 from J, leaving 12 bases between them. The CDR3 reads CSASDRKGNTEAFF. CDR3 nucleotides: TGCAGTGCTAGTGACAGGAAAGGGAACACTGAAGCTTTCTTT.

The gene calls are TRBV6-5 and TRBJ2-7; a possible D gene is TRBD2 (5 bases). From germline, CDR1 is MNHEY and CDR2 SVGAGI. The CDR3 spans 14 residues. Trimming cost V 2 bases and J 3 bases, with 11 bases left between them. The CDR3 sequence: CASSYDFSGYEQYF. For the CDR3, the DNA is TGTGCCAGCAGTTACGATTTCAGCGGCTACGAGCAGTACTTC.

The chain has TRBV14 and TRBJ1-5; D ambiguous. The germline gives CDR1 SGHDN, CDR2 FVKESK. Trimming left V 2 bases short and J 5 bases short, with 7 bases between. The CDR3 has 13 amino acids. DNA for the CDR3: TGTGCCAGCAGCCAAAATAGATATCAGCCCCAGCATTTT. Translation: CASSQNRYQPQHF.

The chain joins TRBV4-1 to TRBJ1-1; D is perhaps TRBD1 (6 bases). The CDR3 is made up of 17 amino acids. The germline V gene has CDR1 MGHRA and CDR2 YSYEKL. V was shortened by 1 base and J by 3 bases, with 18 bases between the two germline ends. CDR3 bases: TGCGCCAGCAGCCAAGGTAACATATTGGGGGCGCACACTGAAGCTTTCTTT. Its translation: CASSQGNILGAHTEAFF.